This entry lists 28 T cell receptor beta chains sequenced from one sample in a study of control samples from healthy donors and cancer patients. Clones were read by immunoSEQ multiplex PCR, and TCRdb kept only the in-frame ones, dropping some. The data contain 120,000 to 150,000 clones, under 95% of them singletons. Sequencing was performed on blood. Receptors were obtained from a man younger than 35 in good health.

The V call is TRBV7-9, the J call TRBJ1-6; D is uncertain. The V and J ends lost 4 bases and 9 bases respectively, with 10 bases between them. Germline assignment: CDR1 SEHNR and CDR2 FQNEAQ (reference sequence). The CDR3 runs 13 residues. The DNA for the CDR3 is TGTGCCAGCAGCTCCACCAGTCGTTCACCCCTCCACTTT. Encoded protein: CASSSTSRSPLHF.

The V and J genes are TRBV30 and TRBJ2-3; D ambiguous. This CDR3 is built from 11 residues. V was cut by 8 bases and J by 7 bases, with 13 bases left in between. The V gene's germline CDR1 is GTSNPN and CDR2 SVGIG (reference sequence). The DNA for the CDR3 is TGTGCCAGGGCGGCCGCCAATACGCAGTATTTT. Encoded protein: CARAAANTQYF.

This chain joins TRBV5-6 and TRBJ1-6, with 7 positions matching TRBD1. The CDR3 is 14 amino acids. Trimming removed 1 base from V and 9 bases from J; junction bases left unmatched: 4. CDR1 and CDR2 (germline): SGHDT, YYEEEE. CDR3 in DNA: TGTGCCAGCAGCTTGAACAGGGGAGCTTCACCCCTCCACTTT. Translated, it gives CASSLNRGASPLHF.

The V call is TRBV7-9, the J call TRBJ2-5; tentatively, D is TRBD2 (6 bases). The V gene's germline CDR1 is SEHNR and CDR2 FQNEAQ (reference sequence). The V end lost 6 bases, the J end lost 3 bases, and 20 bases lay between the germline ends. CDR3 size: 16 residues. The CDR3 coding sequence is TGTGCCAGCAGGGAAGGGACTGGCAGTTCGAAAGAGACCCAGTACTTC. Its protein is CASREGTGSSKETQYF.

V usage is TRBV18 and J usage is TRBJ1-2; D not certain. Germline V gene sequence: CDR1 KGHSH, CDR2 LQKENI. Deletions cut 0 bases from V and 4 bases from J, with 18 bases between. This CDR3 contains 17 residues. CDR3 sequence reads: CASSPPSTRLGLYGYTF. In DNA, the CDR3 is TGTGCCAGCTCACCACCAAGTACTAGGTTAGGTCTCTATGGCTACACCTTC.

The chain employs TRBV7-9 and TRBJ1-1; D might be TRBD1 (6 bases). The V and J ends lost 6 bases and 4 bases respectively, with 12 bases between them. The germline gives CDR1 SEHNR, CDR2 FQNEAQ (reference sequence). The CDR3 length is 13 residues. The CDR3 here is CASSLGAPTEAFF. Written as DNA, the CDR3 is TGTGCCAGCAGTCTGGGGGCGCCCACTGAAGCTTTCTTT.

The chain is built from TRBV9 and TRBJ2-5; D may match TRBD1 or TRBD2 (5 bases each). The CDR3 extends over 13 amino acids. Germline CDR1 SGDLS, CDR2 YYNGEE. V lost 4 bases, J lost 1 base, and 8 bases lay in between. The CDR3 region has the DNA TGTGCCAGCAGCCCGGGACGCCAAGAGACCCAGTACTTC. It codes for CASSPGRQETQYF. The whole variable domain, filled in from reference TRBV9 and TRBJ2-5, reads DSGVTQTPKHLITATGQRVTLRCSPRSGDLSVYWYQQSLDQGLQFLIQYYNGEERAKGNILERFSAQQFPDLHSELNLSSLELGDSALYFCASSPGRQETQYFGPGTRLLVL.

The chain recombines TRBV2 with TRBJ1-3; D is possibly TRBD1 (5 bases). This CDR3 is built from 14 residues. Germline CDR1 is SNHLY and CDR2 is FYNNEI. The germline V and J ends were trimmed by 5 bases and 2 bases, with 10 bases remaining between them. This CDR3 is CASSLWGAGNTIYF. The CDR3 DNA reads as TGTGCCAGCAGTTTGTGGGGCGCTGGAAACACCATATATTTT.

This chain uses TRBV4-3 with TRBJ2-2; D remains ambiguous. Germline loops: CDR1 LGHNA, CDR2 YSLEER. Trimming shortened V by 4 bases and J by 6 bases, and 9 bases separated the two germline ends. CDR3 length equals 13 residues. This CDR3 is CASSPGAAGELFF. The CDR3 coding sequence is TGCGCCAGCAGCCCCGGCGCGGCCGGGGAGCTGTTTTTT.

Comment on this clone: A read error may produce the germline difference seen at one junction end. The rearrangement uses TRBV27 and TRBJ2-2, with 8 bases aligning to TRBD2. The germline V gene has CDR1 MNHEY and CDR2 SMNVEV (reference sequence). CDR3 length: 15 amino acids. The CDR3 region is CASSPGRGGRLGAVF. CDR3 DNA: TGTGCCAGCAGCCCTGGTAGGGGCGGGAGGCTGGGAGCTGTTTTT.

The V and J genes are TRBV19 and TRBJ1-5, with unresolved D. The germline V gene has CDR1 LNHDA and CDR2 SQIVND (reference sequence). The length of the CDR3 is 14 residues. Trimming cost V 0 bases and J 4 bases, with 7 bases left between them. The CDR3 region has the DNA TGTGCCAGTAGTATAGAGGCCGTTAATCAGCCCCAGCATTTT. Its translation: CASSIEAVNQPQHF.

Concerning this clone: This CDR3 is also generated by other DNA sequences in the sample. The chain combines TRBV20-1 with TRBJ2-7; D gene ambiguous. Germline V CDR1 and CDR2: DFQATT, SNEGSKA (reference sequence). The length of the CDR3 is 11 residues. Trimming took off 0 bases at V and 3 bases at J, with 3 bases between the two ends. In nucleotides, the CDR3 is TGCAGTGCTAGAGACAGCTACGAGCAGTACTTC. Translated, it gives CSARDSYEQYF.

The gene calls are TRBV7-9 and TRBJ2-3; D may be TRBD2 (7 bases). Germline CDR1 SEHNR, CDR2 FQNEAQ (reference sequence). The CDR3 is 17 residues long. Trimming pared 5 bases from V and 2 bases from J, leaving 20 bases between. The CDR3 protein is CASSPPRRGRYTDTQYF. CDR3 sequence (DNA): TGTGCCAGCAGCCCTCCCCGGCGGGGGCGATACACAGATACGCAGTATTTT.

V and J are TRBV6-5 and TRBJ1-6, with D perhaps TRBD1 (5 bases). V lost 7 bases and J 9 bases, leaving 19 bases between the germline ends. In germline, CDR1 is MNHEY, CDR2 SVGAGI. CDR3 length equals 15 residues. The DNA for the CDR3 is TGTGCCAGCACCTTACGCCCAGGGACCTTTTCACCCCTCCACTTT. Its protein product is CASTLRPGTFSPLHF.

The V call is TRBV6-6, the J call TRBJ2-1; D is unresolved. The germline V and J ends were trimmed by 8 bases and 7 bases, with 18 bases remaining between them. The CDR3 runs 14 residues. The V gene's germline CDR1 is MNHNY and CDR2 SVGAGI (reference sequence). The CDR3, as DNA: TGTGCCAGCCGACATGGGGTGACTCCTAATGAGCAGTTCTTC. Encoded protein: CASRHGVTPNEQFF.

The chain uses TRBV12-3 or TRBV12-4 and TRBJ2-5; D unresolved. Between the trimmed V and J ends, which lost 5 bases and 5 bases, there was a span of 6 bases. The CDR3 runs 11 residues. In nucleotides, the CDR3 is TGTGCCAGCAGTCCGAGGGAGACCCAGTACTTC. Amino acids: CASSPRETQYF.

V is TRBV27 and J is TRBJ2-3; D is ambiguous. The germline gives CDR1 MNHEY, CDR2 SMNVEV (reference sequence). The germline V and J ends were trimmed by 4 bases and 1 base, with 3 bases remaining between them. This CDR3 has 12 residues. DNA for the CDR3: TGTGCCAGCAGTTCAGGCACAGATACGCAGTATTTT. It codes for CASSSGTDTQYF.

V gene TRBV29-1 combines with J gene TRBJ2-3; the D is unclear. V lost 2 bases and J 4 bases, leaving 19 bases between the germline ends. Germline V CDR1 and CDR2: SQVTM, ANQGSEA. The CDR3 consists of 16 residues. The CDR3 sequence: CSVEPQLMLRSDTQYF. DNA for the CDR3: TGCAGCGTTGAACCTCAACTAATGCTTAGGTCAGATACGCAGTATTTT.

The chain combines TRBV5-8 with TRBJ1-5; D unclear. The CDR3 has 14 residues. V was cut by 4 bases and J by 4 bases, with 12 bases left in between. CDR1 and CDR2 (germline): SGHTS, YDEGEE. As DNA, the CDR3 is TGTGCCAGCAGCCTCCAATATGGGAATCAGCCCCAGCATTTT. Translated: CASSLQYGNQPQHF.

The genes are TRBV5-6 and TRBJ2-5; 11 nucleotides line up with TRBD2. V shed 0 bases and J 2 bases; nucleotides not matched to a gene: 3. The CDR3 covers 16 residues. CDR1 is SGHDT, CDR2 YYEEEE, per germline. The CDR3 is CASSLASGGWQETQYF. The CDR3 DNA reads as TGTGCCAGCAGCTTGGCTAGCGGGGGGTGGCAAGAGACCCAGTACTTC. Full variable domain (outside the CDR3, taken from reference TRBV5-6 and TRBJ2-5): DAGVTQSPTHLIKTRGQQVTLRCSPKSGHDTVSWYQQALGQGPQFIFQYYEEEERQRGNFPDRFSGHQFPNYSSELNVNALLLGDSALYLCASSLASGGWQETQYFGPGTRLLVL.

The CDR3 region has the DNA TGCAGCGTTGTACTTGGACAGGGTTTTGATGGCTACACCTTC. Residues: CSVVLGQGFDGYTF. The chain has TRBV29-1 and TRBJ1-2; 8 bases fit TRBD1. V gave up 4 bases and J gave up 6 bases; unmatched junction bases: 10. This CDR3 is built from 14 residues. The germline CDR1 and CDR2 sequences are SQVTM and ANQGSEA.

This chain connects TRBV2 to TRBJ1-1, with D possibly TRBD1 on 6 matching bases. This CDR3 region has 17 residues. Germline CDR1 and CDR2: SNHLY and FYNNEI. Trimming cost V 8 bases and J 2 bases, with 24 bases left between them. CDR3 in amino acids: CASGSQGVRFVNTEAFF. CDR3 in DNA: TGTGCCAGCGGCTCACAGGGAGTAAGGTTCGTAAACACTGAAGCTTTCTTT.

This clone was seen a single time. The gene calls are TRBV2 and TRBJ1-1; TRBD1 might be the D (5 bases). Trimming left V 7 bases short and J 1 base short, with 13 bases between. The CDR3 has 14 residues. CDR1 and CDR2 from the germline V gene are SNHLY and FYNNEI. Here the CDR3 reads CASMNRQQNTEAFF. As DNA, the CDR3 is TGTGCCAGCATGAACCGACAGCAGAACACTGAAGCTTTCTTT. Together with reference TRBV2 and TRBJ1-1, the CDR3 gives the full variable domain: EPEVTQTPSHQVTQMGQEVILRCVPISNHLYFYWYRQILGQKVEFLVSFYNNEISEKSEIFDDQFSVERPDGSNFTLKIRSTKLEDSAMYFCASMNRQQNTEAFFGQGTRLTVV.

This clone was detected only once. The chain joins TRBV4-3 to TRBJ2-7; perhaps TRBD2 as D (5 bases). The CDR3 consists of 15 residues. Looked up from germline, CDR1 is LGHNA and CDR2 is YSLEER. Trimming left V 2 bases short and J 3 bases short, with 14 bases between. CDR3 coding DNA: TGCGCCAGCAGCCAAATTAGCGTCCCCCTCTACGAGCAGTACTTC. Encoded protein: CASSQISVPLYEQYF.

The chain couples TRBV7-3 to TRBJ2-7; 11 bases fit TRBD2. This CDR3 comprises 14 residues. CDR1 SGHTA and CDR2 FQGTGA come from the germline V gene. The junction had 4 bases not matched to a gene; V was cut back by 3 bases and J by 6 bases. The CDR3 coding sequence is TGTGCCAGCAGCTTCACTAGCGGGAGAGGCGAGCAGTACTTC. Translating gives CASSFTSGRGEQYF.

The CDR3 sequence is CASSPSGQHTEAFF. In DNA form, the CDR3 reads TGTGCCAGCAGCCCCAGCGGACAGCACACTGAAGCTTTCTTT. V gene TRBV9 combines with J gene TRBJ1-1; the D gene is possibly TRBD1 (6 bases). The CDR3 has 14 amino acids. The V end was cut by 4 bases, the J end by 3 bases, with 13 bases between. From germline, CDR1 is SGDLS and CDR2 YYNGEE.

The chain recombines TRBV2 with TRBJ1-2, with a weak D call TRBD1 (6 bases). V was trimmed by 6 bases and J by 1 base, leaving 21 bases between them. Germline values: CDR1 SNHLY, CDR2 FYNNEI. This CDR3 has 17 amino acids. The CDR3 DNA sequence: TGTGCCAGCAGGAGGCCTCGGGGGGGCTTAGATAACTATGGCTACACCTTC. This translates into CASRRPRGGLDNYGYTF.

The rearrangement uses TRBV3-1 (or the pseudogene TRBV3-2) and TRBJ2-2; D is unresolved. The V and J ends lost 2 bases and 4 bases respectively, with 5 bases between them. The CDR3 is 13 amino acids. CDR1 is LGHDT, CDR2 YNNKEL, per germline (reference sequence). The CDR3 loop reads CASSQYRTGELFF. CDR3 nucleotide sequence: TGTGCCAGCAGCCAATACCGCACCGGGGAGCTGTTTTTT.